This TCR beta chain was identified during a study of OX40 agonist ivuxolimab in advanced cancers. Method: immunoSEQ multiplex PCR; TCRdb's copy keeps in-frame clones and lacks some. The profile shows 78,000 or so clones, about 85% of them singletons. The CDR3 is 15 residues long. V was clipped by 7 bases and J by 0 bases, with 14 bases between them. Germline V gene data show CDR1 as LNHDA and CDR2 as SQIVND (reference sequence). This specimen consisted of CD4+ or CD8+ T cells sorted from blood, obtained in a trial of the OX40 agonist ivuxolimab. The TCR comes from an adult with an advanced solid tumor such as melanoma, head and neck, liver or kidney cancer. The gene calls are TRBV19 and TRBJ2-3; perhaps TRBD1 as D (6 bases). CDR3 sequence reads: CASKFRGSSTDTQYF. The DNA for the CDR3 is TGTGCCAGTAAATTTAGGGGGTCTAGCACAGATACGCAGTATTTT.